A selection of T cell receptor beta chains follows, all from one sample in a study of siplizumab effects on memory and regulatory T cells. Profiled with immunoSEQ multiplex PCR; TCRdb holds only in-frame clones, not every one. The repertoire has over 70,000 clones, 80% to 90% of them found once; the top ten carry 15%. The sample comprised CD4+ T cells sorted from blood. Receptors originate from a human donor in good health. CDR3s include the opening cysteine and the closing phenylalanine or tryptophan. The D gene is left open where the match is weak. Clone size is given for some rows only: seen once, a few or many times, or a class if the clone is expanded.

TRBJ1-3,NA,TRBV30,TRBD1,TGTGCCTGGAGTTTGAGAGGGGGCCCTGGAAACACCATATATTTT,CAWSLRGGPGNTIYF
TRBJ2-7,NA,TRBV5-4,NA,TGTGCCAGCAGTGCCTCCGGGACGGCCGCCTACGAGCAGTACTTC,CASSASGTAAYEQYF
TRBJ2-1,NA,TRBV2,NA,TGTGCCAGCAGGAAGGGGGAGGGTGACAATGAGCAGTTCTTC,CASRKGEGDNEQFF
TRBJ2-5,NA,TRBV5-1,NA,TGCGCCAGCAGTTTGATGGTAGGGATCGAGACCCAGTACTTC,CASSLMVGIETQYF
TRBJ1-2,NA,TRBV28,NA,TGTGCCAGCAGTTTTAAGGTTGGCTACACCTTC,CASSFKVGYTF
TRBJ2-5,NA,TRBV5-1,NA,TGCGCCAGCAGCACAGGAGCGGGTGTACAAGAGACCCAGTACTTC,CASSTGAGVQETQYF
TRBJ2-6,NA,TRBV1,NA,TGCACCAGCCGGATTTTCCCTGGGGCCAACGTCCTGACTTTC,CTSRIFPGANVLTF
TRBJ1-2,NA,TRBV9,NA,TGTGCCAGCAGCGTAGAGGGTTTCTATGGCTACACCTTC,CASSVEGFYGYTF
TRBJ2-7,NA,TRBV6-1,NA,TGTGCCAGCAGTGAACAGGGTTGGTACGAGCAGTACTTC,CASSEQGWYEQYF
TRBJ2-1,NA,TRBV5-1,NA,TGCGCCAGCAGCTTGTATGAAGACAATGAGCAGTTCTTC,CASSLYEDNEQFF
TRBJ2-2,NA,TRBV5-1,TRBD2,TGCGCCAGCAGCACTAGCGGGAGGAAGTCCGGGGAGCTGTTTTTT,CASSTSGRKSGELFF
TRBJ2-7,NA,TRBV7-9,NA,TGTGCCAGCAGCTTCGAAAGGGGGACTCGGGCCTACGAGCAGTACTTC,CASSFERGTRAYEQYF
TRBJ2-7,NA,TRBV7-2,TRBD1,TGTGCCAGCAGCTTAGCACGGACAGGGCAGAACGAGCAGTACTTC,CASSLARTGQNEQYF
TRBJ1-1,NA,TRBV5-8,NA,TGTGCCAGCAGCTTGGACGTGGCAAACACTGAAGCTTTCTTT,CASSLDVANTEAFF
TRBJ2-5,once,TRBV2,TRBD1,TGTGCCAGCAGCCGACGGACAGGGCAAGAGACCCAGTACTTC,CASSRRTGQETQYF
TRBJ2-3,NA,TRBV12-5,TRBD1,TGTGCTAGTGGTCCCGGACAGGCTGGCACAGATACGCAGTATTTT,CASGPGQAGTDTQYF
TRBJ2-2,NA,TRBV29-1,NA,TGCAGCGTCCTCGTTCAGGCCCCGAACACCGGGGAGCTGTTTTTT,CSVLVQAPNTGELFF
TRBJ2-1,NA,TRBV7-2,TRBD1,TGTGCCAGCAGCTTAGGGGCAGGGGGCATGGGAAACAATGAGCAGTTCTTC,CASSLGAGGMGNNEQFF
TRBJ2-1,once,TRBV15,TRBD2,TGTGCCACCAGCAGAGATCTAGCGGGAGCCCCGTTCTTC,CATSRDLAGAPFF
TRBJ2-3,once,TRBV5-4,NA,TGTGCCAGCAGCTTGCAGGGCGTCACAGATACGCAGTATTTT,CASSLQGVTDTQYF